The T cell receptor (beta chain) described here comes from a study of T cells after yellow fever vaccination. This clonotype appeared many times. CDR3 length: 14 amino acids. V was pared by 4 bases and J by 4 bases, with 4 bases of the junction left unmatched. From germline, CDR1 is SGHRS and CDR2 YFSETQ. One entry per CDR3 protein results from TCRdb running MiXCR on the 5' RACE reads. The sample includes a few hundred thousand distinct CDR3 sequences, less than 20% of them seen just once. V and J are TRBV5-1 and TRBJ2-2; 7 nucleotides agree with TRBD1. This sequence originates from a man aged 18-30 years who received the YFV17D yellow fever vaccine. This specimen was PBMCs, taken roughly 5 days after the first yellow fever vaccination. The CDR3 DNA sequence: TGCGCCAGCAGCGAAGGGACAGCCACCGGGGAGCTGTTTTTT. The encoded protein is CASSEGTATGELFF.